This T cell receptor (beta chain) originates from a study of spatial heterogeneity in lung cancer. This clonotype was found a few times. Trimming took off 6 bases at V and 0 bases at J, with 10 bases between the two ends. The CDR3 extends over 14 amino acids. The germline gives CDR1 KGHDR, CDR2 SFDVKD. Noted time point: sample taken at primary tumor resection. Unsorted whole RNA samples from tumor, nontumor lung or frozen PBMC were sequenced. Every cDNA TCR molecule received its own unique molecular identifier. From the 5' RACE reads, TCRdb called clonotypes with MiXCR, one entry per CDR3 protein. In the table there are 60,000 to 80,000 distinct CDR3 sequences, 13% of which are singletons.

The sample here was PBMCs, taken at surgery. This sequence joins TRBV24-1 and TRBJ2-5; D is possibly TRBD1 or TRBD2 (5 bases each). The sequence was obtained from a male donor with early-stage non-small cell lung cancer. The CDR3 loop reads CATSQGTYQETQYF. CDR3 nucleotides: TGTGCCACCAGTCAAGGGACGTACCAAGAGACCCAGTACTTC.